This T cell receptor (beta chain) was sequenced during a study of T cell repertoires in cytomegalovirus infection. Study background: It was the public TCR beta signatures that indicated both CMV infection and matching HLA type.

This clonotype has ten or more counts. Its target is unknown. TCRdb used MiXCR to reprocess the reads, holding one entry per CDR3 protein. The data show 250,000 or so distinct CDR3 sequences, roughly an eighth seen once. This CDR3 is 16 amino acids long. The J segment lost 4 bases and the V segment lost 5 bases, leaving 10 bases of the junction unmatched. In germline, CDR1 is SGHTA, CDR2 FQGNSA. Notes on the study in general: Cumulative public TCR beta family frequency identified CMV carriers with the relevant HLA. CMV-specific TCR beta clonotypes restricted by HLA-C were the ones dominating the ex vivo response.

Specimen: PBMCs. The gene calls are TRBV7-2 and TRBJ2-2; 7 bases line up with TRBD2. The origin of this receptor is a human donor in good health (CMV status not recorded). Some clones in this sample may be carry-over from other donors' samples. CDR3 bases: TGTGCCAGCAGCCAAACAGGCGGGAGCGTCACCGGGGAGCTGTTTTTT. Protein: CASSQTGGSVTGELFF.